The 5 T cell receptor beta chains below all came from one sample that was sequenced in a study of cytomegalovirus exposure and HLA in healthy donors. 13 Jbeta primers and 60 Vbeta primers were used for the PCR. Method: immunoSEQ multiplex PCR; TCRdb's copy keeps in-frame clones and lacks some. Of about 130,000 clones listed, 60% to 75% are singletons. The sequenced sample consisted of PBMCs. Receptors originate from a woman in her fifties or sixties in good health and CMV-seropositive.

The chain joins TRBV7-9 to TRBJ2-1; weak D call: TRBD2 (5 bases). V was cut by 2 bases and J by 4 bases, with 15 bases left in between. This CDR3 is 16 amino acids long. The germline V gene has CDR1 SEHNR and CDR2 FQNEAQ (reference sequence). The DNA of the CDR3 is TGTGCCAGCAGCTTAATCCCCGCAACTAGGTACAATGAGCAGTTCTTC. Amino acid sequence: CASSLIPATRYNEQFF.

This clone has only a few counts. The V call is TRBV5-1, the J call TRBJ2-2; D perhaps matches TRBD1 (5 bases). The germline V gene encodes CDR1 SGHRS and CDR2 YFSETQ. The CDR3 runs to 15 residues. Trimming left V 0 bases short and J 4 bases short, with 10 bases between. CDR3 bases: TGCGCCAGCAGCTTGGAGGGGATAGGCACCGGGGAGCTGTTTTTT. Translating it yields CASSLEGIGTGELFF.

The CDR3 bases are TGTGCCAGCATGAAAAAGGGGGTTTATGGGGCCAACGTCCTGACTTTC. This translates into CASMKKGVYGANVLTF. This rearrangement joins TRBV28 to TRBJ2-6, with D tentatively TRBD1 (6 bases). This CDR3 has 16 residues. V was trimmed by 7 bases and J by 3 bases, leaving 16 bases between them. Germline loops: CDR1 MDHEN, CDR2 SYDVKM.

The chain uses TRBV18 and TRBJ2-1, with TRBD2 matching over 8 bases. Losses at the gene ends were 6 bases for V and 7 bases for J; bases not matched to a gene: 5. The germline CDR1 and CDR2 sequences are KGHSH and LQKENI. The CDR3 runs to 13 residues. CDR3 amino acids: CASSIGGGNEQFF. CDR3 bases: TGTGCCAGCTCTATCGGGGGGGGTAATGAGCAGTTCTTC.

J is TRBJ1-2 and V is TRBV5-8, with 7 bases aligning to TRBD1. The germline V gene encodes CDR1 SGHTS and CDR2 YDEGEE. Trimming cost V 1 base and J 7 bases; bases outside gene matches: 7. This CDR3 has 14 amino acids. CDR3 nucleotide sequence: TGTGCCAGCAGCTTGACAGGGGAGTACGGTGGCTACACCTTC. Translating it yields CASSLTGEYGGYTF.